This entry describes one TCR beta chain. The germline gives CDR1 LNHNV, CDR2 YYDKDF (reference sequence). Trimming cost V 2 bases and J 4 bases, with 8 bases left between them. CDR3 length: 13 residues. This entry comes from a study of OX40 agonist ivuxolimab in advanced cancers. Only in-frame clones appear in the TCRdb table, and some are missing; sequencing was by immunoSEQ multiplex PCR. The sample contains fewer than 60,000 clones, 80% to 90% of which appear only once. The chain couples TRBV15 to TRBJ1-2; D gene uncertain. Material: CD4+ or CD8+ T cells sorted from blood, obtained in a trial of the OX40 agonist ivuxolimab. The receptor comes from an adult with an advanced solid tumor such as melanoma, head and neck, liver or kidney cancer. Here the CDR3 DNA reads TGTGCCACCAGCAGAAATCCGGTCTATGGCTACACCTTC. It codes for CATSRNPVYGYTF.